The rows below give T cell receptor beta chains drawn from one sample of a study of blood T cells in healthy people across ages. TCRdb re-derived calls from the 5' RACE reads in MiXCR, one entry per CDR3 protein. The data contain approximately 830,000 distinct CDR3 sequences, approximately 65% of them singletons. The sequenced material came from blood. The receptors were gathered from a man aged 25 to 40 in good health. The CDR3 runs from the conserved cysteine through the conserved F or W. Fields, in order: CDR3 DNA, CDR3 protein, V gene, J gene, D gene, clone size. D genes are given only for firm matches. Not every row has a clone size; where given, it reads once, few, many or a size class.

TGTGCCAGCAGTGACGGGGTACAGGGAAGGATGCGGTATGGCTACACCTTC,CASSDGVQGRMRYGYTF,TRBV6-2/TRBV6-3,TRBJ1-2,NA,NA
TGTGCCAGCAGCTCGACCGGGACTAGGCAAGAGACCCAGTACTTC,CASSSTGTRQETQYF,TRBV7-2,TRBJ2-5,TRBD2,NA
TGTGCCAGCAGTTTAGTGAGAGGAATCGGGGACAGGGCATTCCACGAGCAGTACTTC,CASSLVRGIGDRAFHEQYF,TRBV12-3/TRBV12-4,TRBJ2-7,TRBD1,few
TGCGCCAGCAGCCAAAAGCGACAGGGAGACTCCTACAATGAGCAGTTCTTC,CASSQKRQGDSYNEQFF,TRBV4-1,TRBJ2-1,TRBD1,NA
TGTGCCAGCAGAGATTTCGCGGCCCCTTTTTCGCTTGGCACAGATACGCAGTATTTT,CASRDFAAPFSLGTDTQYF,TRBV6-1,TRBJ2-3,NA,NA
TGTGCCATCAGTGAGTCTGACTGGGACTATGGCTACACCTTC,CAISESDWDYGYTF,TRBV10-3,TRBJ1-2,NA,NA
TGTGCCAGTGCGGTGGGTGCTTGGGTCGAGCAGTACTTC,CASAVGAWVEQYF,TRBV27,TRBJ2-7,NA,few
TGCAGTGCGAGCGGGGGGAGAAACCAAGAGACCCAGTACTTC,CSASGGRNQETQYF,TRBV20-1,TRBJ2-5,TRBD2,NA
TGTGCCACCAGCAGAGACAGGGTTGGCTATGGCTACACCTTC,CATSRDRVGYGYTF,TRBV15,TRBJ1-2,NA,few
TGTGCCAGCAGTAAAGGGGGGGGTTTAGAGCAGTTCTTC,CASSKGGGLEQFF,TRBV6-2/TRBV6-3,TRBJ2-1,NA,NA
TGTGCCACCAGCAGATCCCGGGACAGGGGCTACGAGCAGTACTTC,CATSRSRDRGYEQYF,TRBV15,TRBJ2-7,TRBD1,few
TGTGCCAGCAGCCCCCCGGGACTAGCCTTGGCGGAGACCCAGTACTTC,CASSPPGLALAETQYF,TRBV9,TRBJ2-5,TRBD2,NA
TGTGCCTGGAGCTGGGGTTCCGGGGCCAACGTCCTGACTTTC,CAWSWGSGANVLTF,TRBV30,TRBJ2-6,NA,NA
TGCAGTGCAGTTCCTCTCTGGGGGGGCTACGAGCAGTACTTC,CSAVPLWGGYEQYF,TRBV20-1,TRBJ2-7,TRBD2,NA
TGTGCCAGCAGTTACTCGTGGCTAGCGGGTTCCTACGAGCAGTACTTC,CASSYSWLAGSYEQYF,TRBV6-6,TRBJ2-7,TRBD2,NA
TGCAGTGCTAGGGACAGGGGTGAGGATGAGCAGTTCTTC,CSARDRGEDEQFF,TRBV20-1,TRBJ2-1,TRBD1,once
TGCAGTGCTAGCTCCCCGGGGGGTAACTATGGCTACACCTTC,CSASSPGGNYGYTF,TRBV20-1,TRBJ1-2,NA,NA
TGTGCCAGCAGCGTACGGGACACAAACTATGGCTACACCTTC,CASSVRDTNYGYTF,TRBV9,TRBJ1-2,NA,few
TGCAGCGTCAGGGTAGCCAAAAACATTCAGTACTTC,CSVRVAKNIQYF,TRBV29-1,TRBJ2-4,NA,NA
TGCGCCAGCCGGAGAGCGGGGGGCCCCCTGTACTTC,CASRRAGGPLYF,TRBV4-3,TRBJ2-5,TRBD2,NA
TGTGCCAGCAGGGCAACAGGGGAGGGGTCACCCCTCCACTTT,CASRATGEGSPLHF,TRBV2,TRBJ1-6,TRBD1,NA
TGCAGTGCTAGCGCGGTCAGCAATCAGCCCCAGCATTTT,CSASAVSNQPQHF,TRBV20-1,TRBJ1-5,NA,NA
TGTGCCACCAGTGACCCCGGACTAGCGGGGAATGAGCAGTTCTTC,CATSDPGLAGNEQFF,TRBV24-1,TRBJ2-1,TRBD2,NA
TGTGCCAGCAGCTTAAACGGGGGGCCCACAGATACGCAGTATTTT,CASSLNGGPTDTQYF,TRBV7-3,TRBJ2-3,NA,NA
TGTGCCAGCAGCCAAGATGGCAGCACACTAGCCAAAAACATTCAGTACTTC,CASSQDGSTLAKNIQYF,TRBV3-1,TRBJ2-4,NA,NA
TGTGCCAGCAGCTTAGTCGGATCCCGAGATACGCAGTATTTT,CASSLVGSRDTQYF,TRBV7-2,TRBJ2-3,NA,NA